This T cell receptor (beta chain) was recorded in a study of shared clonotypes between healthy human individuals. This CDR3 is built from 12 residues. Per germline, CDR1 SQVTM and CDR2 ANQGSEA. Losses at the gene ends were 7 bases for V and 5 bases for J; bases not matched to a gene: 7. This clone is a singleton in its sample. Its specificity is unknown. Overall study results and limits: Estimated richness values were generally larger in naive subsets than in memory subsets. The sharing of 5% to 6.5% of naive CD4 clonotypes was seen across a handful of donors. Sequencing depth was predicted to influence how clonotypes are shared among donors.

The method was immunoSEQ multiplex PCR; TCRdb's version includes in-frame clones alone and lacks a portion of them. The sample records roughly 2.2 million clones, more than 80% being singletons. The chain joins TRBV29-1 to TRBJ2-5, with TRBD1 matching over 7 bases. The receptor comes from a man aged 18 to 29 in good health. Some clones in this sample may be carry-over from other donors' samples. The sample comprised naive CD4+ T cells from PBMCs. Specified subset: CD45RA+ positively selected. CDR3 residues: CSAGGLRETQYF. CDR3 coding DNA: TGCAGCGCAGGGGGTCTTAGGGAGACCCAGTACTTC.